One sample yielded the 2 T cell receptor beta chains listed below, sequenced in a study of T cells after posttransplantation cyclophosphamide. Treatment was busulfan-fludarabine conditioning, a marrow graft, and cyclophosphamide on days +3 and +4. The protocol was immunoSEQ multiplex PCR, while the TCRdb copy is restricted to in-frame clones and leaves out a portion. The data contain about 16,000 clones, roughly nine tenths of them singletons. Source: CD4+ T cells sorted from blood, taken after allogeneic stem cell transplant with posttransplant cyclophosphamide. The receptor set was obtained from a male patient in his sixties who received an allogeneic stem cell transplant from a related donor and was CMV-positive. Some T cells may originate from the graft donor.

The CDR3 sequence is CASSYTSQETQYF. The CDR3 bases are TGTGCCAGCAGTTACACAAGTCAAGAGACCCAGTACTTC. This rearrangement joins TRBV6-6 to TRBJ2-5; unclear D gene. Trimming removed 2 bases at V and 2 bases at J, with 6 bases between. This CDR3 is built from 13 residues. CDR1 and CDR2 from the germline V gene are MNHNY and SVGAGI (reference sequence).

The CDR3 DNA follows: TGCGCCAGCAGCCAAGATGCGAGCTCCTACAATGAGCAGTTCTTC. Protein: CASSQDASSYNEQFF. This chain uses TRBV4-3 with TRBJ2-1; no firm D call. With 0 bases removed from V and 0 bases from J, the gap between germline ends came to 6 bases. The CDR3 runs to 15 residues. The V gene's germline CDR1 is LGHNA and CDR2 YSLEER.